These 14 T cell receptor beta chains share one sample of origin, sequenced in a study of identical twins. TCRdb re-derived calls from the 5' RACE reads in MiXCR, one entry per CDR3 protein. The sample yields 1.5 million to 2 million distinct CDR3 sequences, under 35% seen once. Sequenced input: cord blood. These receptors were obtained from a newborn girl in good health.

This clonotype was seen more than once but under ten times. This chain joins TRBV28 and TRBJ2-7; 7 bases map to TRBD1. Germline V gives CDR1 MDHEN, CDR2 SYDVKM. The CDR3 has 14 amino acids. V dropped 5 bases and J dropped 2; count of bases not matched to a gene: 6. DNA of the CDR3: TGTGCCAGCAGTAGGGACAGACCAACCTACGAGCAGTACTTC. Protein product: CASSRDRPTYEQYF.

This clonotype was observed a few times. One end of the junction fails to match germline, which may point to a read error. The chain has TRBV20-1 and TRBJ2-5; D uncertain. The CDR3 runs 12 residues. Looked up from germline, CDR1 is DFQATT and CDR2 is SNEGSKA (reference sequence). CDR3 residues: CSARIRGVAGYF. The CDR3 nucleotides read TGTAGTGCTAGAATACGTGGCGTTGCAGGGTACTTC.

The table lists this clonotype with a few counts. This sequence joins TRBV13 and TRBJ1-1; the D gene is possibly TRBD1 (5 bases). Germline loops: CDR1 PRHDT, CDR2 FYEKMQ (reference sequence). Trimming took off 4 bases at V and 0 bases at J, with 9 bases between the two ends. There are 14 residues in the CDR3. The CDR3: CASSSQDMNTEAFF. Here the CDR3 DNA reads TGTGCCAGCAGCTCTCAGGACATGAACACTGAAGCTTTCTTT.

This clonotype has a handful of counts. The DNA for the CDR3 is TGCAGCGTTGGAACAGTCAATCAGCCCCAGCATTTT. Translated: CSVGTVNQPQHF. The chain is built from TRBV29-1 and TRBJ1-5; D remains ambiguous. Germline V lookup: CDR1 SQVTM, CDR2 ANQGSEA. This CDR3 has 12 amino acids. Trimming removed 4 bases at V and 3 bases at J, with 7 bases between. The full variable domain, with the rest looked up from reference TRBV29-1 and TRBJ1-5, is SAVISQKPSRDICQRGTSLTIQCQVDSQVTMMFWYRQQPGQSLTLIATANQGSEATYESGFVIDKFPISRPNLTFSTLTVSNMSPEDSSIYLCSVGTVNQPQHFGDGTRLSIL.

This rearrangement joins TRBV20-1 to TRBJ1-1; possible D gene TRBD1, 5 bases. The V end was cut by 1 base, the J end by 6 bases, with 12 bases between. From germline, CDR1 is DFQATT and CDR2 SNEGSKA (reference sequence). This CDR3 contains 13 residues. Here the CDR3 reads CSARGRVGAEAFF. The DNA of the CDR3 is TGCAGTGCTAGAGGGCGGGTGGGGGCTGAAGCTTTCTTT.

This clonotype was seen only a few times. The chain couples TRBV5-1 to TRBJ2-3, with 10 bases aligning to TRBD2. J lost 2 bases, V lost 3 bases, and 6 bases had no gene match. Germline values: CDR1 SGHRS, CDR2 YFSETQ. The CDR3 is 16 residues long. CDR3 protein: CASSSSGTSDTDTQYF. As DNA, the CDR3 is TGCGCCAGCAGCTCATCCGGGACTAGCGACACAGATACGCAGTATTTT.

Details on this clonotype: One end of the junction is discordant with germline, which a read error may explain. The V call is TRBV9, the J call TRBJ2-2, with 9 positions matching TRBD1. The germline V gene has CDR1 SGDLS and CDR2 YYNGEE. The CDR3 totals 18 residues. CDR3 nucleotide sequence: TGTGGCAGCAGCGTAAAGGGACAGGGACCCCCTAACACCGGGGAGCTGTTTTTT. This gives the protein CGSSVKGQGPPNTGELFF.

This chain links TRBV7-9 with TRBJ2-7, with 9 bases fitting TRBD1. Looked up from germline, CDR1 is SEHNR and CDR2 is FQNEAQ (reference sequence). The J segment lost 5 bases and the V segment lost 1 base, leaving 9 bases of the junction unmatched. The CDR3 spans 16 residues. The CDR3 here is CASSLGGPGQGNEQYF. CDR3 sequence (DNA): TGTGCCAGCAGCTTAGGTGGGCCGGGACAGGGAAACGAGCAGTACTTC.

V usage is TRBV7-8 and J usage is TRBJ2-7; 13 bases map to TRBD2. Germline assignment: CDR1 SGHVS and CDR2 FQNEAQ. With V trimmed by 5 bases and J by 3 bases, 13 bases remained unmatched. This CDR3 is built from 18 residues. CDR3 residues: CASSARTRLAGGRYEQYF. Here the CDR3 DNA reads TGTGCCAGCAGCGCCCGCACTAGACTAGCGGGAGGCCGCTACGAGCAGTACTTC.

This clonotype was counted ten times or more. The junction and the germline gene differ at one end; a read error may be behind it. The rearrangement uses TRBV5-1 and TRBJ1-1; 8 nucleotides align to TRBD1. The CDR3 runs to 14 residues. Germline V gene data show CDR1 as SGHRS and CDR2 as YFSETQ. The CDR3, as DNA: TGTGCCAGCAGTTTTCAGGGGGCGGACACTGAAGCTTTCTTT. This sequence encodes CASSFQGADTEAFF.

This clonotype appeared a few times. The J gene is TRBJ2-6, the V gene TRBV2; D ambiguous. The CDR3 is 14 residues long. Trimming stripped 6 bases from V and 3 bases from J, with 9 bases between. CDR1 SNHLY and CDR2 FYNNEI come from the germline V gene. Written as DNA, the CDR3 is TGTGCCAGCAGAAGTGGAGATGGGGCCAACGTCCTGACTTTC. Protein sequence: CASRSGDGANVLTF.

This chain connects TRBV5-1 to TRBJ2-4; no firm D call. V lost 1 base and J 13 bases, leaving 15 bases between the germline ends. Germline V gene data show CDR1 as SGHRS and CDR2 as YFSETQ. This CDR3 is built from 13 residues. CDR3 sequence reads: CASSLRRFYGQYF. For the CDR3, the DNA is TGCGCCAGCAGCTTGAGACGTTTCTACGGGCAGTACTTC.

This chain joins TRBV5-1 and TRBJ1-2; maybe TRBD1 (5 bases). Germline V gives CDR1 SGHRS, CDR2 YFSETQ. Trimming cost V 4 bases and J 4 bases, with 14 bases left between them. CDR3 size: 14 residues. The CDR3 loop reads CASSPRVRGYGYTF. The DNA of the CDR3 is TGCGCCAGCAGCCCCCGTGTGAGGGGCTATGGCTACACCTTC.

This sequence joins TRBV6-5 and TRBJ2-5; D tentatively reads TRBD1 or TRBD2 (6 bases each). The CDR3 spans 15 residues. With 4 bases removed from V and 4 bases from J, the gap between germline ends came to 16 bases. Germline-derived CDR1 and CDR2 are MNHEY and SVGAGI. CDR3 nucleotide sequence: TGTGCCAGCAGTTCCACAGGGAGGTGGGCAGAGACCCAGTACTTC. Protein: CASSSTGRWAETQYF.